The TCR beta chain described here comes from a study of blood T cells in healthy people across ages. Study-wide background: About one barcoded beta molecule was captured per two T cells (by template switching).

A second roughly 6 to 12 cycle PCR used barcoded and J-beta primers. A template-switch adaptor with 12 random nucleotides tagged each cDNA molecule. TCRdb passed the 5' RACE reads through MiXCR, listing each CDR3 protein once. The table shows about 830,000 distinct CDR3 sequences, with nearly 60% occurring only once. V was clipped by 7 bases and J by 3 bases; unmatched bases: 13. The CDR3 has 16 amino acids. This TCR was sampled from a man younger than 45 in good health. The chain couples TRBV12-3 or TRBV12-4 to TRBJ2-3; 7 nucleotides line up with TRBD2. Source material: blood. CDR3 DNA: TGTGCCAGCAATTCCTGGGGAGGGGAGGGGACAGATACGCAGTATTTT. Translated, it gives CASNSWGGEGTDTQYF.